These T cell receptor beta chains were read from a single sample in a study of shared clonotypes between healthy human individuals. The repertoire was sequenced with immunoSEQ multiplex PCR; TCRdb's copy has only in-frame clones and lacks some. The sample carries about 2 million clones, over 85% recorded once. Specimen: naive CD8+ T cells sorted from blood. All receptors derive from a man aged 18-30 years in good health. CDR3s leave out the opening cysteine and the closing phenylalanine or tryptophan.

j_call: TRBJ2-5
v_call: TRBV7-9
cdr3_aa: ASSLVGVGTQY

j_call: TRBJ1-2
v_call: TRBV13
cdr3_aa: ASSSLNYGYT

j_call: TRBJ2-3
v_call: TRBV6-5
cdr3_aa: ASSLTSGRTDTQY

j_call: TRBJ1-3
v_call: TRBV9
cdr3_aa: ASSVGGSSGNTIY

j_call: TRBJ1-2
v_call: TRBV6-6
cdr3_aa: ASSYSRGPYGYT

j_call: TRBJ2-7
v_call: TRBV19
cdr3_aa: ASSTTLAAGYEQY

j_call: TRBJ2-3
v_call: TRBV28
cdr3_aa: ASSFSRGSDTQY

j_call: TRBJ2-7
v_call: TRBV7-9
cdr3_aa: ASSLAQGLFHEQY

j_call: TRBJ1-5
v_call: TRBV2
cdr3_aa: ASSPDRDSNQPQH

j_call: TRBJ1-1
v_call: TRBV27
cdr3_aa: ASSFGGSNTEAF

j_call: TRBJ1-5
v_call: TRBV6-4
cdr3_aa: ASNLHSSDSNQPQH

j_call: TRBJ2-7
v_call: TRBV28
cdr3_aa: ASSLWVSYEQY

j_call: TRBJ2-1
v_call: TRBV7-9
cdr3_aa: ASSFLELAFDEQF

j_call: TRBJ1-1
v_call: TRBV6-1
cdr3_aa: ASSVRKLEAF

j_call: TRBJ2-7
v_call: TRBV7-8
cdr3_aa: ASSLVEGYEQY

j_call: TRBJ2-3
v_call: TRBV12-5
cdr3_aa: ASGWGTSNTDTQY

j_call: TRBJ2-7
v_call: TRBV27
cdr3_aa: ASSYSTGARTYEQY

j_call: TRBJ1-2
v_call: TRBV18
cdr3_aa: ASSQGREGYYGYT

j_call: TRBJ2-1
v_call: TRBV28
cdr3_aa: ATGLAAFRWDEQF

j_call: TRBJ2-7
v_call: TRBV11-2
cdr3_aa: ASSFGTKYEQY

j_call: TRBJ2-7
v_call: TRBV14
cdr3_aa: ASSPKPGLETQQY

j_call: TRBJ2-1
v_call: TRBV30
cdr3_aa: AWSWDRRNEQF

j_call: TRBJ1-1
v_call: TRBV5-1
cdr3_aa: ASSEGSNTEAF

j_call: TRBJ2-7
v_call: TRBV29-1
cdr3_aa: SVVEGVTGQY

j_call: TRBJ2-1
v_call: TRBV27
cdr3_aa: ASSGKQAPADEQF

j_call: TRBJ2-3
v_call: TRBV28
cdr3_aa: ASSLGSGGTDTQY

j_call: TRBJ2-7
v_call: TRBV10-2
cdr3_aa: ASSELGQGGTYEQY

j_call: TRBJ2-7
v_call: TRBV7-2
cdr3_aa: ASTRGRSPEQY

j_call: TRBJ2-7
v_call: TRBV7-8
cdr3_aa: ASSSGLAGGLKSTYEQY

j_call: TRBJ2-1
v_call: TRBV7-3
cdr3_aa: ASSLTSGGYNEQF

j_call: TRBJ1-6
v_call: TRBV7-8
cdr3_aa: ASSFSTPGKALH